These 12 T cell receptor beta chains were sequenced from one sample in a study of blood T cell repertoires in COVID-19. Assay: immunoSEQ multiplex PCR; the TCRdb copy retains only in-frame clones and omits some. In the table there are over 250,000 clones, around nine tenths of which are singletons. Sequencing was carried out using peripheral blood. These receptors were collected from a woman aged 70 to 79 with COVID-19, enrolled during active disease.

The V and J genes are TRBV3-1 (or the pseudogene TRBV3-2) and TRBJ1-4; tentatively, D is TRBD1 (6 bases). V was shortened by 5 bases and J by 5 bases, with 12 bases between the two germline ends. Germline V gene data show CDR1 as LGHDT and CDR2 as YNNKEL (reference sequence). The CDR3 is 14 residues long. The CDR3 reads CASSLEGGNEKLFF. As DNA, the CDR3 is TGTGCCAGCAGCTTGGAGGGGGGGAATGAAAAACTGTTTTTT.

The V gene is TRBV29-1, the J gene TRBJ1-2; D possibly corresponds to TRBD1 (6 bases). From germline, CDR1 is SQVTM and CDR2 ANQGSEA. There are 12 residues in the CDR3. Trimming left V 1 base short and J 7 bases short, with 10 bases between. The CDR3 DNA reads TGCAGCGTTGAAGCCCAGACAGGTGGCTACACCTTC. Amino acids: CSVEAQTGGYTF. The full variable domain, in which reference TRBV29-1 and TRBJ1-2 provide the parts outside the CDR3, is SAVISQKPSRDICQRGTSLTIQCQVDSQVTMMFWYRQQPGQSLTLIATANQGSEATYESGFVIDKFPISRPNLTFSTLTVSNMSPEDSSIYLCSVEAQTGGYTFGSGTRLTVV.

This clone occurred a few times. In DNA form, the CDR3 reads TGTGCCAGCAAAACGACTAGCGGGACAACCTACGAGCAGTACTTC. Encoded protein: CASKTTSGTTYEQYF. The V gene is TRBV28, the J gene TRBJ2-7, with TRBD2 matching 11 bases. The J segment lost 2 bases and the V segment lost 7 bases, leaving 7 bases of the junction unmatched. CDR1 MDHEN and CDR2 SYDVKM come from the germline V gene. This CDR3 region has 15 residues.

The chain is built from TRBV29-1 and TRBJ2-3; TRBD2 is a possible D gene (5 bases). In germline, CDR1 is SQVTM, CDR2 ANQGSEA. CDR3 length: 14 amino acids. The ends were cut back, 2 bases at V and 6 bases at J, with 15 bases in the middle. Written as DNA, the CDR3 is TGCAGCGTTGAATTCCAGAGGGTCGGGGATACGCAGTATTTT. The encoded protein is CSVEFQRVGDTQYF.

The chain joins TRBV7-9 to TRBJ2-4; 8 nucleotides agree with TRBD1. This CDR3 is 15 amino acids long. Germline loops: CDR1 SEHNR, CDR2 FQNEAQ (reference sequence). J was trimmed by 9 bases and V by 1 base; bases with no gene match: 8. DNA of the CDR3: TGTGCCAGCAGCTTAGGGGGGACAGGCCAAAGCATTCAGTACTTC. Amino acid sequence: CASSLGGTGQSIQYF.

The J gene is TRBJ1-5, the V gene TRBV28; perhaps TRBD1 as D (6 bases). This CDR3 region has 15 residues. Germline V gene data show CDR1 as MDHEN and CDR2 as SYDVKM. The V gene lost 3 bases and the J gene lost 9 bases, with 18 bases spanning the gap. The CDR3 region is CASSFPGALKWPQHF. DNA of the CDR3: TGTGCCAGCAGTTTCCCAGGGGCCCTAAAGTGGCCCCAGCATTTT.

The V call is TRBV10-3, the J call TRBJ2-3; 9 nucleotides agree with TRBD2. CDR1 and CDR2 (germline): ENHRY, SYGVKD. The CDR3 covers 18 residues. After removal of 0 bases from V and 0 bases from J, the junction contained 7 bases not matched to a gene. CDR3 in amino acids: CAISESEREAVSTDTQYF. CDR3 coding DNA: TGTGCCATCAGTGAGTCTGAGCGGGAGGCCGTTAGCACAGATACGCAGTATTTT.

This chain joins TRBV2 and TRBJ2-5; 15 bases fit TRBD2. Germline CDR1 and CDR2: SNHLY and FYNNEI. The CDR3 totals 14 residues. J was trimmed by 3 bases and V by 8 bases; bases with no gene match: 1. CDR3 DNA: TGTGCCAGCGGGACTAGCGGGAGGAAAGAGACCCAGTACTTC. It translates to CASGTSGRKETQYF.

The rearrangement uses TRBV6-5 and TRBJ1-1; 8 bases align to TRBD1. V gave up 7 bases and J gave up 5 bases; unmatched junction bases: 6. The CDR3 covers 13 residues. Per germline, CDR1 MNHEY and CDR2 SVGAGI. CDR3 residues: CASIGQGRTEAFF. CDR3 nucleotide sequence: TGTGCCAGCATCGGACAGGGACGGACTGAAGCTTTCTTT.

The rearrangement uses TRBV29-1 and TRBJ1-3; TRBD1 aligns across 9 bases. The CDR3 has 17 amino acids. V lost 4 bases, J lost 0 bases, and 10 bases stayed unmatched. Germline V gives CDR1 SQVTM, CDR2 ANQGSEA. The CDR3 sequence is CSVAPKPGQGSGNTIYF. CDR3 nucleotides: TGCAGCGTTGCCCCTAAACCGGGACAGGGCTCTGGAAACACCATATATTTT.

This clone has more than one count but fewer than ten. The rearrangement uses TRBV5-4 and TRBJ2-7; D is ambiguous. V lost 4 bases, J lost 2 bases, and 13 bases lay in between. Germline V gene data show CDR1 as SGHNT and CDR2 as YYREEE (reference sequence). This CDR3 contains 14 residues. The CDR3 protein is CASSPGLGPYEQYF. In nucleotides, the CDR3 is TGTGCCAGCAGCCCGGGTCTAGGCCCCTACGAGCAGTACTTC.

The chain links TRBV3-1 (or the pseudogene TRBV3-2) to TRBJ1-4; 11 nucleotides agree with TRBD1. With V trimmed by 4 bases and J by 5 bases, 15 bases remained unmatched. The CDR3 has 19 amino acids. Germline V gene lookup returns CDR1 LGHDT and CDR2 YNNKEL (reference sequence). CDR3 in DNA: TGTGCCAGCAGCCTCGAGCGGACAGGGGGCGTGGGTATGAATGAAAAACTGTTTTTT. Translation: CASSLERTGGVGMNEKLFF.